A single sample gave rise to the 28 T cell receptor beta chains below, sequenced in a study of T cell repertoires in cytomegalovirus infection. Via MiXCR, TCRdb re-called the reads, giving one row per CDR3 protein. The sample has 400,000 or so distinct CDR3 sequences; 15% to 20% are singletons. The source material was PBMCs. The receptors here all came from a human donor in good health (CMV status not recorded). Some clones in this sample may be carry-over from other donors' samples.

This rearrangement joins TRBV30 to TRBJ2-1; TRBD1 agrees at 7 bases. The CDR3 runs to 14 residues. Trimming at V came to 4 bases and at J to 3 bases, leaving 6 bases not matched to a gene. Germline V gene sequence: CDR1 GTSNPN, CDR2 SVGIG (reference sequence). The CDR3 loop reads CAWNIGTDYNEQFF. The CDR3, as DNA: TGTGCCTGGAATATCGGGACAGACTACAATGAGCAGTTCTTC.

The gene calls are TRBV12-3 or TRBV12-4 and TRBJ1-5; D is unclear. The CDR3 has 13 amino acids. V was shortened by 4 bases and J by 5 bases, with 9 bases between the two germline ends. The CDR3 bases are TGTGCCAGCAGTTATACAGCAGATCAGCCCCAGCATTTT. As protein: CASSYTADQPQHF.

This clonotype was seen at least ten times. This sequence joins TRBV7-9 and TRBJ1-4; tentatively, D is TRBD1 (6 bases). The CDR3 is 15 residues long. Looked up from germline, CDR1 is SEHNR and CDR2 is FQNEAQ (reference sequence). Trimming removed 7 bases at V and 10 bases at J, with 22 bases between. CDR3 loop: CASTTTGTNVGKLFF. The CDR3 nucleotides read TGTGCCAGCACCACCACCGGGACAAATGTGGGAAAACTGTTTTTT. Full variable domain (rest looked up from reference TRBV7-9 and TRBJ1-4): DTGVSQNPRHKITKRGQNVTFRCDPISEHNRLYWYRQTLGQGPEFLTYFQNEAQLEKSRLLSDRFSAERPKGSFSTLEIQRTEQGDSAMYLCASTTTGTNVGKLFFGSGTQLSVL.

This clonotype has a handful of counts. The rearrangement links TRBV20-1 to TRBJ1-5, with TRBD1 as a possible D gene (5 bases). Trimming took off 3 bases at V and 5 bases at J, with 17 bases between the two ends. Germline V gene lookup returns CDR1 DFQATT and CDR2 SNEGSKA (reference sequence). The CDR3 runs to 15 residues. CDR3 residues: CSASKAGLTDQPQHF. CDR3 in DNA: TGCAGTGCTAGTAAGGCGGGGCTAACGGATCAGCCCCAGCATTTT.

CDR3 coding DNA: TGTGCCAGCAGTTCAGGGGCCAGGGGAACAGAGACCCAGTACTTC. Protein product: CASSSGARGTETQYF. This chain connects TRBV6-5 to TRBJ2-5; D may be TRBD1 (6 bases). The CDR3 contains 15 residues. V was cut by 4 bases and J by 4 bases, with 16 bases left in between. The germline gives CDR1 MNHEY, CDR2 SVGAGI.

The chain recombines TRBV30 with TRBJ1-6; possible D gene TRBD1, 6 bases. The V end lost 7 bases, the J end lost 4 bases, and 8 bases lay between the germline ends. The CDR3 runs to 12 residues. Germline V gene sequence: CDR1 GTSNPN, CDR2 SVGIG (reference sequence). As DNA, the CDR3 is TGTGCCTACAGGGAATATAATTCACCCCTCCACTTT. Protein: CAYREYNSPLHF. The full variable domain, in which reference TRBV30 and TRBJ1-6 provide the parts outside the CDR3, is SQTIHQWPATLVQPVGSPLSLECTVEGTSNPNLYWYRQAAGRGLQLLFYSVGIGQISSEVPQNLSASRPQDRQFILSSKKLLLSDSGFYLCAYREYNSPLHFGNGTRLTVT.

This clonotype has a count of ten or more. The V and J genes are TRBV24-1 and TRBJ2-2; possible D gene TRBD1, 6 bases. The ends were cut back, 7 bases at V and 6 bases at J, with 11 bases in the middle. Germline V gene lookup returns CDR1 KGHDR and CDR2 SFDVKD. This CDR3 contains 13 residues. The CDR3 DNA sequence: TGTGCCACCAGAGACAGGATCTCCGGGGAGCTGTTTTTT. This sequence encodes CATRDRISGELFF.

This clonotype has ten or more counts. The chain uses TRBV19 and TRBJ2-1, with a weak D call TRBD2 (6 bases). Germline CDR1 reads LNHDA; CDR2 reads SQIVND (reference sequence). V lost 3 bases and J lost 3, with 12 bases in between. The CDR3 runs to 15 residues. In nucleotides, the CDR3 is TGTGCCAGTAGTATGGGACTCACGGACTACAATGAGCAGTTCTTC. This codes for CASSMGLTDYNEQFF.

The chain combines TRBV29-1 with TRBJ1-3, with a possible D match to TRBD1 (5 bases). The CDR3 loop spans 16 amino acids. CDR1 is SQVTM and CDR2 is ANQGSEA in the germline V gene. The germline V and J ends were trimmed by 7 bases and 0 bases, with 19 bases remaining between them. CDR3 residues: CSAQPRDASSGNTIYF. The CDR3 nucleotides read TGCAGCGCACAGCCAAGGGACGCCAGCTCTGGAAACACCATATATTTT. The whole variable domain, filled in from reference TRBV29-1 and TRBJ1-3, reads SAVISQKPSRDICQRGTSLTIQCQVDSQVTMMFWYRQQPGQSLTLIATANQGSEATYESGFVIDKFPISRPNLTFSTLTVSNMSPEDSSIYLCSAQPRDASSGNTIYFGEGSWLTVV.

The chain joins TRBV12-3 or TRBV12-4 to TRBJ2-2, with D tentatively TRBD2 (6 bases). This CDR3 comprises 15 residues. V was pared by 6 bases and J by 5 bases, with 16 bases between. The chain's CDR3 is CASSPTLAGTGELFF. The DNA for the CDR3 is TGTGCCAGCAGCCCCACCTTGGCGGGGACCGGGGAGCTGTTTTTT.

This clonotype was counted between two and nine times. CDR3 sequence: CASSSWPGLAGNTIYF. CDR3 sequence (DNA): TGTGCCAGCAGTTCCTGGCCTGGGCTGGCTGGAAACACCATATATTTT. V is TRBV12-3 or TRBV12-4 and J is TRBJ1-3; D is unclear. Trimming cost V 4 bases and J 2 bases, with 15 bases left between them. This CDR3 is 16 amino acids long.

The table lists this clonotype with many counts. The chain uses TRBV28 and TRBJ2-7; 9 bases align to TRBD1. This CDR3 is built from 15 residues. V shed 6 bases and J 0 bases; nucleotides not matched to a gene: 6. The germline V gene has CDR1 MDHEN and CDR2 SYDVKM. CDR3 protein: CASSEQGANSYEQYF. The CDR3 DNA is TGTGCCAGCAGCGAACAGGGGGCGAACTCCTACGAGCAGTACTTC.

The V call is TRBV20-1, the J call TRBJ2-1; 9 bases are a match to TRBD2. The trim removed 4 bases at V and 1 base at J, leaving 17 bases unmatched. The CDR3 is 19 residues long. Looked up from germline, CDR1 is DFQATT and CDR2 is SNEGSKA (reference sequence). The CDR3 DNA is TGCAGTGCTACCCCCGGGACTAGCTTAGGAGAAGTTTCCTACAATGAGCAGTTCTTC. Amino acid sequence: CSATPGTSLGEVSYNEQFF.

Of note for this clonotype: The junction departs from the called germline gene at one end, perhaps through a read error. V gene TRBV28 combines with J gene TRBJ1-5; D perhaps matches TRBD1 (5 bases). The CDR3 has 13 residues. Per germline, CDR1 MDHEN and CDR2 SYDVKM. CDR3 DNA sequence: TGCGCGGGCGGGACGTATAGCAATCAGCCCCAGCATTTT. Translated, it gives CAGGTYSNQPQHF.

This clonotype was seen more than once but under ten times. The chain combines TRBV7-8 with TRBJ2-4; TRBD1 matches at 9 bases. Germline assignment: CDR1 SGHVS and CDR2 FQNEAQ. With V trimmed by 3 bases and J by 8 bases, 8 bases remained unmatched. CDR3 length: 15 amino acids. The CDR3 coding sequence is TGTGCCAGCAGCTTCCGGGACAGGGTGTCGGACATTCAGTACTTC. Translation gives CASSFRDRVSDIQYF.

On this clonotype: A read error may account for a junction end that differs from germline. The DNA of the CDR3 is TGCAGTGCTAGAGATGGGGTGCGGGGACACTGGAACGCTGAAGCTTTCTTT. It codes for CSARDGVRGHWNAEAFF. The V gene is TRBV20-1, the J gene TRBJ1-1; TRBD1 is a possible D gene (6 bases). Germline CDR1 reads DFQATT; CDR2 reads SNEGSKA (reference sequence). The CDR3 consists of 17 residues.

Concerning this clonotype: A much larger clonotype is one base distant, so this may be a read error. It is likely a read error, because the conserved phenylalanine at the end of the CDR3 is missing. Written as DNA, the CDR3 is TGTGCCAGCAGCCCACAGGGCCATGAGCAGTTCTTA. Its protein product is CASSPQGHEQFL. The V gene is TRBV7-6, the J gene TRBJ2-1, with D possibly being TRBD1 (6 bases). The germline CDR1 and CDR2 sequences are SGHVS and FNYEAQ. Trimming stripped 5 bases from V and 8 bases from J, with 10 bases between. This CDR3 contains 12 residues.

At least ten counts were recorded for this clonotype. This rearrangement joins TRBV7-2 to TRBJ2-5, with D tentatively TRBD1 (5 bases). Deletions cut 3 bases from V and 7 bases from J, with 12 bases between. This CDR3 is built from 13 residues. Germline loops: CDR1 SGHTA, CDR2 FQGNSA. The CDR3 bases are TGTGCCAGCAGCTTGGGGCCGCTGGGGACCCAGTACTTC. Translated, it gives CASSLGPLGTQYF.

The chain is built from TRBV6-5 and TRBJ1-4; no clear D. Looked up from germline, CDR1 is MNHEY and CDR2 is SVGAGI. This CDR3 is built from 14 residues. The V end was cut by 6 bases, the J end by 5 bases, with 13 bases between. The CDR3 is CASRGGQLNEKLFF. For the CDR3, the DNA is TGTGCCAGCAGGGGTGGGCAGCTGAATGAAAAACTGTTTTTT.

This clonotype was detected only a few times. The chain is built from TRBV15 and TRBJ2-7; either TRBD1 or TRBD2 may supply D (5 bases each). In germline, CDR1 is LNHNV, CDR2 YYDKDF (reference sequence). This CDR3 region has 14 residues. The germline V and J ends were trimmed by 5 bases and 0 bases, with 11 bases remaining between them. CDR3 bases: TGTGCCACCAGCCCCTGGGGGAGCTCCTACGAGCAGTACTTC. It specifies CATSPWGSSYEQYF.

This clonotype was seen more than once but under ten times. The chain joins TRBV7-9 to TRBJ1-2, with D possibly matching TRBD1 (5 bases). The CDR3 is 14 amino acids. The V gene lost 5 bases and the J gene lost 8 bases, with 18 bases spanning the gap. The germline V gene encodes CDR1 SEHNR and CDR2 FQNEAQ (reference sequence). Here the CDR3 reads CASSPGGAGTGYTF. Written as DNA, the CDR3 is TGTGCCAGCAGCCCAGGCGGGGCAGGGACGGGCTACACCTTC.

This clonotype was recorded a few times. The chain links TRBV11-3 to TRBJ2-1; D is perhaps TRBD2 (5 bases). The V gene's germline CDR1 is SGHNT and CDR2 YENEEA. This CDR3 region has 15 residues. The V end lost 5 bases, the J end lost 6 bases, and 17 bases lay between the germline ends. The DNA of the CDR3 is TGTGCCAGCAGCCCCGAAGGAATGACTACCAATGAGCAGTTCTTC. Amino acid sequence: CASSPEGMTTNEQFF.

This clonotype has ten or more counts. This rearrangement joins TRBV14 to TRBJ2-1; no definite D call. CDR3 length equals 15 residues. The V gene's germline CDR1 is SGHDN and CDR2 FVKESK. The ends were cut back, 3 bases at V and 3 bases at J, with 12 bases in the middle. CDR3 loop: CASSQGGIFYNEQFF. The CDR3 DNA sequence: TGTGCCAGCAGCCAGGGTGGAATTTTCTACAATGAGCAGTTCTTC.

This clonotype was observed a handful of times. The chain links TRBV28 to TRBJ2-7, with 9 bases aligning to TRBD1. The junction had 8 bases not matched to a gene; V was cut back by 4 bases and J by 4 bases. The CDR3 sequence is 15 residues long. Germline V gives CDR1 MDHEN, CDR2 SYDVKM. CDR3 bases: TGTGCCAGCAGTTCGGGACCGGGACAGGGTTACGAGCAGTACTTC. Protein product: CASSSGPGQGYEQYF.

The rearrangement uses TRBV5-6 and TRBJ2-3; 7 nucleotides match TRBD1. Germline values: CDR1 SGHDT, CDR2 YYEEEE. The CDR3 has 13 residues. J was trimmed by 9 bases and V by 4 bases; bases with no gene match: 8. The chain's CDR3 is CASSGRGGLTQYF. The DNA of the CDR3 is TGTGCCAGCAGCGGCCGAGGGGGCTTAACGCAGTATTTT.

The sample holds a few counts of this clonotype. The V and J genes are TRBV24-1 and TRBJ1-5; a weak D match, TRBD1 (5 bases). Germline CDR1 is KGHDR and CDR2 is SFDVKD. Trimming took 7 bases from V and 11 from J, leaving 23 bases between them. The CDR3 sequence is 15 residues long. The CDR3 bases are TGTGCCACCAGACCGGGACGCCGGCCTTCCCGGTCCCAGCATTTT. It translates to CATRPGRRPSRSQHF.

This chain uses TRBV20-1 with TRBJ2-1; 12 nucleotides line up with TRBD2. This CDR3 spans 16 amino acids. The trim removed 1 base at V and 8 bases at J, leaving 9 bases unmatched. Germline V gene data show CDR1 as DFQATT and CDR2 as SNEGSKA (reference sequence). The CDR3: CSARAPSGRAFDEQFF. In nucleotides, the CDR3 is TGCAGTGCTAGAGCTCCTAGCGGGAGGGCCTTTGATGAGCAGTTCTTC.

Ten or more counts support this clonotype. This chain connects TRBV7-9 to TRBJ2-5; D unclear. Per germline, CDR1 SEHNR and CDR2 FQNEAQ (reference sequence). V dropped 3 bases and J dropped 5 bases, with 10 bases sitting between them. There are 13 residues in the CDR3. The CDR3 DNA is TGTGCCAGCAGCTTTTCGCCGTTGGAGACCCAGTACTTC. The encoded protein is CASSFSPLETQYF. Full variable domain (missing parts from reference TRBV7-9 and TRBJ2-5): DTGVSQNPRHKITKRGQNVTFRCDPISEHNRLYWYRQTLGQGPEFLTYFQNEAQLEKSRLLSDRFSAERPKGSFSTLEIQRTEQGDSAMYLCASSFSPLETQYFGPGTRLLVL.